The 14 T cell receptor beta chains below were found in one sample sequenced in a study of PD-1 blockade in classical Hodgkin lymphoma. Generated by immunoSEQ multiplex PCR, the TCRdb table keeps only in-frame clones and is missing some. The sample lists approximately 96,000 clones; approximately 94% were seen once. The time point is: cycle 4 day 1 (C4D1), after 6 weeks of nivolumab. Exposure to brentuximab vedotin varied, and each patient had relapsed following autologous stem cell transplantation. Sequences were derived from peripheral blood mononuclear cells (PBMCs), sampled before the fourth cycle of nivolumab. All receptors come from a human donor with classical Hodgkin lymphoma.

The chain uses TRBV28 and TRBJ2-3; 9 bases are shared with TRBD2. Unmatched junction bases numbered 0, after V lost 8 bases and J lost 3 bases. CDR3 length: 12 amino acids. Germline assignment: CDR1 MDHEN and CDR2 SYDVKM. The CDR3 loop reads CASGLATDTQYF. The DNA of the CDR3 is TGTGCCAGCGGACTAGCGACAGATACGCAGTATTTT.

This chain links TRBV27 with TRBJ1-4, with 8 bases aligning to TRBD1. From germline, CDR1 is MNHEY and CDR2 SMNVEV (reference sequence). The trim removed 6 bases at V and 3 bases at J, leaving 3 bases unmatched. CDR3 size: 14 residues. CDR3 coding DNA: TGTGCCAGCAGGCGGACAGGGCCTAATGAAAAACTGTTTTTT. As protein: CASRRTGPNEKLFF.

The J gene is TRBJ2-2, the V gene TRBV6-1, with 7 bases matching TRBD1. Unmatched junction bases numbered 4, after V lost 6 bases and J lost 0 bases. Germline CDR1 is MNHNS and CDR2 is SASEGT. The CDR3 consists of 15 residues. CDR3 sequence: CASRHRGTNTGELFF. CDR3 in DNA: TGTGCCAGCAGGCACAGGGGCACGAACACCGGGGAGCTGTTTTTT.

The chain combines TRBV5-5 with TRBJ2-1, with a weak D call TRBD1 (6 bases). This CDR3 region has 15 residues. The germline V and J ends were trimmed by 5 bases and 8 bases, with 20 bases remaining between them. The germline gives CDR1 SGHKS, CDR2 YYEKEE (reference sequence). CDR3 protein: CASRAYRAPLHEQFF. CDR3 coding DNA: TGTGCCAGCAGGGCCTACAGGGCTCCTCTCCATGAGCAGTTCTTC.

This clone was detected once. The chain couples TRBV27 to TRBJ1-2; 10 positions agree with TRBD1. This CDR3 spans 14 amino acids. Per germline, CDR1 MNHEY and CDR2 SMNVEV (reference sequence). V lost 7 bases and J lost 2; bases outside the gene matches: 4. In DNA form, the CDR3 reads TGTGCCAGCAAGCCGGGACAGGGGAACTATGGCTACACCTTC. It encodes CASKPGQGNYGYTF.

This chain uses TRBV5-1 with TRBJ1-3; D possibly corresponds to TRBD1 (5 bases). Deletions cut 1 base from V and 0 bases from J, with 14 bases between. CDR3 length: 17 amino acids. Germline assignment: CDR1 SGHRS and CDR2 YFSETQ. The CDR3 bases are TGCGCCAGCAGCTTGAGGGGTTTTGGAAGCTCTGGAAACACCATATATTTT. This codes for CASSLRGFGSSGNTIYF.

The count of this clone is one. This chain joins TRBV14 and TRBJ2-1; D gene uncertain. The V and J ends lost 1 base and 10 bases respectively, with 14 bases between them. In germline, CDR1 is SGHDN, CDR2 FVKESK. This CDR3 spans 14 amino acids. The CDR3 sequence is CASSQVYGPGEQFF. In nucleotides, the CDR3 is TGTGCCAGCAGCCAAGTGTATGGACCTGGAGAGCAGTTCTTC. Looking up the rest from reference TRBV14 and TRBJ2-1 gives the full variable domain: EAGVTQFPSHSVIEKGQTVTLRCDPISGHDNLYWYRRVMGKEIKFLLHFVKESKQDESGMPNNRFLAERTGGTYSTLKVQPAELEDSGVYFCASSQVYGPGEQFFGPGTRLTVL.

The chain is built from TRBV6-6 and TRBJ1-1, with D hard to call. Trimming shortened V by 2 bases and J by 0 bases, and 10 bases separated the two germline ends. The CDR3 covers 15 residues. Germline V gene sequence: CDR1 MNHNY, CDR2 SVGAGI (reference sequence). This CDR3 reads CASSYTPDMNTEAFF. Here the CDR3 DNA reads TGTGCCAGCAGTTACACACCCGACATGAACACTGAAGCTTTCTTT.

This chain uses TRBV6-5 with TRBJ2-4; 8 nucleotides line up with TRBD2. The V and J ends lost 4 bases and 5 bases, in that order; junction bases with no gene match: 10. This CDR3 contains 16 residues. Germline V gives CDR1 MNHEY, CDR2 SVGAGI. CDR3 amino acids: CASSFGLGLGENIQYF. CDR3 coding DNA: TGTGCCAGCAGTTTTGGGCTGGGACTAGGAGAAAACATTCAGTACTTC.

The chain carries TRBV5-1 and TRBJ1-4, with 10 positions matching TRBD1. This CDR3 comprises 15 residues. Germline CDR1 reads SGHRS; CDR2 reads YFSETQ. V lost 4 bases, J lost 6 bases, and 6 bases stayed unmatched. DNA for the CDR3: TGCGCCAGCAGCCCCGCCGGGACAGGGGATGAAAAACTGTTTTTT. This translates into CASSPAGTGDEKLFF. The entire variable domain, with the rest obtained from reference TRBV5-1 and TRBJ1-4, is as follows: KAGVTQTPRYLIKTRGQQVTLSCSPISGHRSVSWYQQTPGQGLQFLFEYFSETQRNKGNFPGRFSGRQFSNSRSEMNVSTLELGDSALYLCASSPAGTGDEKLFFGSGTQLSVL.

J is TRBJ2-1 and V is TRBV9; no clear D. CDR1 is SGDLS and CDR2 is YYNGEE in the germline V gene. This CDR3 is 14 amino acids long. Trimming removed 0 bases from V and 4 bases from J, with 8 bases in between. In DNA, the CDR3 is TGTGCCAGCAGCGTAGCTGGAGCTTACAATGAGCAGTTCTTC. Translated: CASSVAGAYNEQFF.

The gene calls are TRBV19 and TRBJ1-3; D gene unclear. The germline V gene has CDR1 LNHDA and CDR2 SQIVND (reference sequence). V was pared by 3 bases and J by 0 bases, with 15 bases between. The CDR3 is 17 amino acids. DNA of the CDR3: TGTGCCAGTAGTATTATCCGCGAGGGAGTCTCTGGAAACACCATATATTTT. This gives the protein CASSIIREGVSGNTIYF.

The V gene is TRBV7-8, the J gene TRBJ1-3; 9 bases line up with TRBD1. Germline CDR1 is SGHVS and CDR2 is FQNEAQ. V was pared by 3 bases and J by 0 bases, with 0 bases of the junction left unmatched. This CDR3 region has 15 residues. This CDR3 reads CASSLTGGSGNTIYF. DNA of the CDR3: TGTGCCAGCAGCTTGACAGGGGGCTCTGGAAACACCATATATTTT.

The chain recombines TRBV7-9 with TRBJ2-2; D is undetermined. This CDR3 is 13 amino acids long. Germline V lookup: CDR1 SEHNR, CDR2 FQNEAQ (reference sequence). V dropped 1 base and J dropped 7 bases, with 7 bases sitting between them. CDR3 residues: CASSLVGGGELFF. The CDR3 region has the DNA TGTGCCAGCAGCTTAGTAGGCGGCGGGGAGCTGTTTTTT.